The next 30 T cell receptor beta chains were all read from a single sample in a study of Ad26.COV2.S vaccination and SARS-CoV-2 variants. The treatment was: over 15 received Ad26.COV2.S at low or high dose, single or two shots; roughly five received placebo; per-sample allocation not given. Collection of samples fell on day 63 after the first vaccine or placebo injection. Some clones are missing from TCRdb's copy, which holds only in-frame ones; the method was immunoSEQ multiplex PCR. This sample has some 390,000 clones, with approximately 90% found just once. Sample: peripheral blood, taken in a trial of Ad26.COV2.S vaccine versus placebo. Receptor source: a person between 18 and 60 years old who received the Ad26.COV2.S COVID-19 vaccine or a placebo.

The rearrangement links TRBV10-1 to TRBJ2-5; possible D gene TRBD2, 6 bases. Germline V lookup: CDR1 WNHNN, CDR2 SYGVQD (reference sequence). V shed 2 bases and J shed 1 base, with 11 bases lying between them. The CDR3 sequence is 15 residues long. The CDR3 DNA is TGCGCCAGCAGTGAGGGGTGGAGGGGCCAAGAGACCCAGTACTTC. Protein sequence: CASSEGWRGQETQYF.

The chain is built from TRBV4-1 and TRBJ1-1; D unclear. V gave up 2 bases and J gave up 3 bases, with 19 bases separating them. The CDR3 loop spans 17 amino acids. CDR1 MGHRA and CDR2 YSYEKL come from the germline V gene. Here the CDR3 DNA reads TGCGCCAGCAGCCAAAGTTCGGCTCCGTGGAGGTACACTGAAGCTTTCTTT. The encoded protein is CASSQSSAPWRYTEAFF.

This chain joins TRBV28 and TRBJ1-5, with TRBD1 as a possible D gene (5 bases). Trimming stripped 7 bases from V and 7 bases from J, with 11 bases between. The CDR3 contains 12 residues. Germline CDR1 MDHEN, CDR2 SYDVKM. Here the CDR3 DNA reads TGTGCCAGCAAGGCCGGGGGGCAGCCCCAGCATTTT. It specifies CASKAGGQPQHF.

This sequence joins TRBV15 and TRBJ1-5; D not resolved. Germline CDR1 LNHNV, CDR2 YYDKDF (reference sequence). The CDR3 has 12 residues. Trimming removed 5 bases from V and 1 base from J, with 3 bases in between. The CDR3 DNA sequence: TGTGCCACCAGCGTAAGCAATCAGCCCCAGCATTTT. This gives the protein CATSVSNQPQHF.

A single count supports this clone. This chain uses TRBV6-5 with TRBJ1-1; 7 bases are shared with TRBD1. This CDR3 region has 14 residues. CDR1 MNHEY and CDR2 SVGAGI come from the germline V gene. After removal of 4 bases from V and 5 bases from J, the junction contained 7 bases not matched to a gene. The CDR3 region has the DNA TGTGCCAGCAGTTTGACAGGGTTGGGGACTGAAGCTTTCTTT. The encoded protein is CASSLTGLGTEAFF.

This chain joins TRBV11-2 and TRBJ1-2; possibly TRBD1 for D (6 bases). Germline assignment: CDR1 SGHAT and CDR2 FQNNGV. The CDR3 is made up of 14 amino acids. The V end lost 4 bases, the J end lost 0 bases, and 9 bases lay between the germline ends. The CDR3 loop is CASSYRQANYGYTF. CDR3 bases: TGTGCCAGCAGCTACCGACAGGCTAACTATGGCTACACCTTC.

The chain links TRBV3-1 (or the pseudogene TRBV3-2) to TRBJ2-5, with 10 bases that match TRBD1. J gave up 5 bases and V 3 bases, and 6 bases lay outside the gene matches. There are 15 residues in the CDR3. Looked up from germline, CDR1 is LGHDT and CDR2 is YNNKEL (reference sequence). CDR3 nucleotides: TGTGCCAGCAGCCACGACAGGGGGCGAATGGAGACCCAGTACTTC. This encodes CASSHDRGRMETQYF.

This clone was counted only a few times. The rearrangement uses TRBV7-2 and TRBJ1-2; tentatively, D is TRBD1 (6 bases). The CDR3 runs 15 residues. V was shortened by 5 bases and J by 3 bases, with 16 bases between the two germline ends. Per the germline V gene, CDR1 is SGHTA and CDR2 is FQGNSA. The chain's CDR3 is CASSLLLTGYYGYTF. Here the CDR3 DNA reads TGTGCCAGCAGCCTTCTCCTGACAGGATACTATGGCTACACCTTC.

This rearrangement joins TRBV5-1 to TRBJ2-5; D may match TRBD1 or TRBD2 (7 bases each). Germline V lookup: CDR1 SGHRS, CDR2 YFSETQ. This CDR3 comprises 14 residues. Trimming cost V 3 bases and J 2 bases, with 11 bases left between them. CDR3 bases: TGCGCCAGCAGCTGGGAGGGACAGCAAGAGACCCAGTACTTC. It codes for CASSWEGQQETQYF. Using reference TRBV5-1 and TRBJ2-5 for the parts outside the CDR3, the full variable domain is KAGVTQTPRYLIKTRGQQVTLSCSPISGHRSVSWYQQTPGQGLQFLFEYFSETQRNKGNFPGRFSGRQFSNSRSEMNVSTLELGDSALYLCASSWEGQQETQYFGPGTRLLVL.

This chain links TRBV12-3 or TRBV12-4 with TRBJ2-7, with D hard to call. Trimming removed 8 bases from V and 7 bases from J, with 12 bases in between. CDR3 length equals 11 residues. CDR3 sequence (DNA): TGTGCCAGCGCCGGATGGGGTGAGCAGTACTTC. This codes for CASAGWGEQYF.

The gene calls are TRBV15 and TRBJ1-5, with 10 bases aligning to TRBD1. V gave up 4 bases and J gave up 10 bases; unmatched junction bases: 25. The CDR3 sequence is 20 residues long. The germline V gene encodes CDR1 LNHNV and CDR2 YYDKDF (reference sequence). The CDR3 DNA reads TGTGCCACCAGCACAGGCCAACGACCCGGGACAGGGGTAAAACGGGGACCCCAGCATTTT. Translating gives CATSTGQRPGTGVKRGPQHF. Based on the CDR3 plus reference TRBV15 and TRBJ1-5, the full variable domain is DAMVIQNPRYQVTQFGKPVTLSCSQTLNHNVMYWYQQKSSQAPKLLFHYYDKDFNNEADTPDNFQSRRPNTSFCFLDIRSPGLGDTAMYLCATSTGQRPGTGVKRGPQHFGDGTRLSIL.

The chain couples TRBV11-2 to TRBJ2-1; the match to TRBD2 covers 12 bases. Trimming took 3 bases from V and 8 from J; bases not matched to a gene: 11. The germline V gene encodes CDR1 SGHAT and CDR2 FQNNGV. The CDR3 sequence is 17 residues long. The CDR3 DNA is TGTGCCAGCAGCTTTGGTCTAGCGGGGGGGCATGAGGATGAGCAGTTCTTC. It specifies CASSFGLAGGHEDEQFF.

The V call is TRBV19, the J call TRBJ1-2; D may be TRBD1 (6 bases). Between the trimmed V and J ends, which lost 6 bases and 1 base, there was a span of 18 bases. The CDR3 totals 16 residues. Germline assignment: CDR1 LNHDA and CDR2 SQIVND (reference sequence). DNA for the CDR3: TGTGCCAGTAGACAATCGGCAGGGGCTGGTAACTATGGCTACACCTTC. It is translated as CASRQSAGAGNYGYTF. Based on the CDR3 plus reference TRBV19 and TRBJ1-2, the full variable domain is DGGITQSPKYLFRKEGQNVTLSCEQNLNHDAMYWYRQDPGQGLRLIYYSQIVNDFQKGDIAEGYSVSREKKESFPLTVTSAQKNPTAFYLCASRQSAGAGNYGYTFGSGTRLTVV.

The V and J genes are TRBV29-1 and TRBJ2-5; 8 bases agree with TRBD1. The ends lost 4 bases at V and 1 base at J; junction bases unmatched: 5. Germline CDR1 and CDR2: SQVTM and ANQGSEA. The CDR3 is 14 amino acids. CDR3 protein: CSVVGQGRQETQYF. The DNA for the CDR3 is TGCAGCGTTGTCGGACAGGGTCGCCAAGAGACCCAGTACTTC.

The sample holds a few counts of this clone. The chain is built from TRBV29-1 and TRBJ2-5; the D gene is possibly TRBD2 (5 bases). V lost 7 bases, J lost 5 bases, and 11 bases lay in between. This CDR3 is built from 11 residues. Germline loops: CDR1 SQVTM, CDR2 ANQGSEA. In DNA, the CDR3 is TGCAGCGCGGGGTCCCTGGAGACCCAGTACTTC. The encoded protein is CSAGSLETQYF. The full variable domain, completed using reference TRBV29-1 and TRBJ2-5, is SAVISQKPSRDICQRGTSLTIQCQVDSQVTMMFWYRQQPGQSLTLIATANQGSEATYESGFVIDKFPISRPNLTFSTLTVSNMSPEDSSIYLCSAGSLETQYFGPGTRLLVL.

The chain combines TRBV7-6 with TRBJ1-1; D unresolved. The CDR3 runs to 11 residues. V shed 0 bases and J shed 7 bases, with 3 bases lying between them. In germline, CDR1 is SGHVS, CDR2 FNYEAQ. The CDR3 region has the DNA TGTGCCAGCAGCTTAGCGGGTGAAGCTTTCTTT. Encoded protein: CASSLAGEAFF.

The gene calls are TRBV5-6 and TRBJ2-2; D is unresolved. CDR1 is SGHDT, CDR2 YYEEEE, per germline. V lost 2 bases, J lost 4 bases, and 12 bases lay in between. The CDR3 covers 15 residues. CDR3 region: CASSLELQFTGELFF. CDR3 sequence (DNA): TGTGCCAGCAGCTTAGAGCTACAATTCACCGGGGAGCTGTTTTTT.

In this sample, this clone turned up a few times. This chain links TRBV4-1 with TRBJ1-1; no firm D call. This CDR3 spans 15 amino acids. Germline CDR1 reads MGHRA; CDR2 reads YSYEKL. The ends were cut back, 1 base at V and 4 bases at J, with 13 bases in the middle. The CDR3 sequence: CASSQGAGWTTEAFF. The DNA for the CDR3 is TGCGCCAGCAGCCAAGGCGCGGGGTGGACCACTGAAGCTTTCTTT.

The chain carries TRBV27 and TRBJ2-5; weak D call: TRBD1 (7 bases). V was trimmed by 5 bases and J by 5 bases, leaving 18 bases between them. From germline, CDR1 is MNHEY and CDR2 SMNVEV (reference sequence). The CDR3 runs 15 residues. The CDR3 bases are TGTGCCAGCAGTCCGACTCCGACAGGGACTGAGACCCAGTACTTC. This gives the protein CASSPTPTGTETQYF.

V and J are TRBV15 and TRBJ1-2; D unclear. With 0 bases removed from V and 5 bases from J, the gap between germline ends came to 7 bases. Germline loops: CDR1 LNHNV, CDR2 YYDKDF (reference sequence). The CDR3 is made up of 13 amino acids. The CDR3 DNA sequence: TGTGCCACCAGCAGAGATGCAAGGTATGGCTACACCTTC. Amino acids: CATSRDARYGYTF.

The chain is built from TRBV6-2 or TRBV6-3 and TRBJ2-5, with no clear D. CDR1 is MNHEY and CDR2 is SVGEGT in the germline V gene. The CDR3 contains 15 residues. Between the trimmed V and J ends, which lost 4 bases and 1 base, there was a span of 13 bases. CDR3 nucleotide sequence: TGTGCCAGCAGTTCCCTTCGGAGCTTCCAAGAGACCCAGTACTTC. Its protein product is CASSSLRSFQETQYF.

V is TRBV5-6 and J is TRBJ2-2; maybe TRBD1 (6 bases). This CDR3 contains 15 residues. Trimming shortened V by 4 bases and J by 2 bases, and 12 bases separated the two germline ends. The germline CDR1 and CDR2 sequences are SGHDT and YYEEEE. CDR3 in amino acids: CASSRPQGNTGELFF. DNA for the CDR3: TGTGCCAGCAGCCGGCCACAGGGTAACACCGGGGAGCTGTTTTTT.

V gene TRBV18 combines with J gene TRBJ1-1; D is uncertain. The CDR3 covers 13 residues. Per germline, CDR1 KGHSH and CDR2 LQKENI. The V end was cut by 3 bases, the J end by 1 base, with 6 bases between. CDR3 residues: CASSPRSNTEAFF. CDR3 DNA: TGTGCCAGCTCACCGCGCTCGAACACTGAAGCTTTCTTT.

This rearrangement joins TRBV5-1 to TRBJ1-3; D possibly corresponds to TRBD1 (5 bases). In germline, CDR1 is SGHRS, CDR2 YFSETQ. V lost 0 bases and J 0 bases, leaving 10 bases between the germline ends. The CDR3 contains 16 residues. The CDR3, as DNA: TGCGCCAGCAGCTTGGATTGGGGACCCTCTGGAAACACCATATATTTT. It yields the protein CASSLDWGPSGNTIYF. The whole variable domain, remainder taken from reference TRBV5-1 and TRBJ1-3, is KAGVTQTPRYLIKTRGQQVTLSCSPISGHRSVSWYQQTPGQGLQFLFEYFSETQRNKGNFPGRFSGRQFSNSRSEMNVSTLELGDSALYLCASSLDWGPSGNTIYFGEGSWLTVV.

The chain recombines TRBV7-9 with TRBJ2-1; 8 positions agree with TRBD1. From germline, CDR1 is SEHNR and CDR2 FQNEAQ (reference sequence). This CDR3 is 13 amino acids long. V trimming: 5 bases; J trimming: 6 bases; junction bases outside the gene matches: 3. The DNA for the CDR3 is TGTGCCAGCAGCCTAACAGGGGGCAATGAGCAGTTCTTC. Protein: CASSLTGGNEQFF.

This clone has only one observation. This chain connects TRBV3-1 (or the pseudogene TRBV3-2) to TRBJ2-2; 7 bases line up with TRBD2. The V and J ends lost 6 bases and 4 bases, in that order; junction bases with no gene match: 11. CDR3 length: 16 amino acids. Germline V gene data show CDR1 as LGHDT and CDR2 as YNNKEL (reference sequence). The CDR3 DNA is TGTGCCAGCAGGGGGGGGTCTCCGGCGGGCACCGGGGAGCTGTTTTTT. The encoded protein is CASRGGSPAGTGELFF.

The rearrangement uses TRBV5-1 and TRBJ2-7, with 12 positions matching TRBD2. Trimming removed 4 bases from V and 0 bases from J; junction bases left unmatched: 8. CDR1 and CDR2 (germline): SGHRS, YFSETQ. The CDR3 spans 17 residues. The chain's CDR3 is CASSPTSGGLSSYEQYF. CDR3 coding DNA: TGCGCCAGCAGCCCGACTAGCGGGGGCCTATCCTCCTACGAGCAGTACTTC.

The chain couples TRBV5-4 to TRBJ2-4; 9 nucleotides line up with TRBD1. The germline gives CDR1 SGHNT, CDR2 YYREEE (reference sequence). V shed 3 bases, J shed 6 bases, and the junction held 10 bases outside the gene matches. The CDR3 spans 16 residues. CDR3 DNA sequence: TGTGCCAGCAGCTCCTGGACAGGGGAAATAGTAAACATTCAGTACTTC. This gives the protein CASSSWTGEIVNIQYF.

This sequence joins TRBV10-1 and TRBJ2-7; TRBD1 matches at 7 bases. The CDR3 is 12 residues long. Per germline, CDR1 WNHNN and CDR2 SYGVQD (reference sequence). V was pared by 6 bases and J by 3 bases, with 2 bases of the junction left unmatched. Written as DNA, the CDR3 is TGCGCCAGCAGCGGGGACAGCTACGAGCAGTACTTC. It yields the protein CASSGDSYEQYF.

This sequence joins TRBV29-1 and TRBJ1-2, with 9 bases fitting TRBD1. Looked up from germline, CDR1 is SQVTM and CDR2 is ANQGSEA. Trimming cost V 6 bases and J 1 base; bases outside gene matches: 6. This CDR3 comprises 14 residues. The DNA for the CDR3 is TGCAGCGTCTCACAGGGGGCGCTTAACTATGGCTACACCTTC. As protein: CSVSQGALNYGYTF.